These 20 T cell receptor beta chains originate from one sample sequenced in a study of shared clonotypes between healthy human individuals. Using immunoSEQ multiplex PCR, the repertoire was profiled, and TCRdb retains in-frame clones only, with some absent. Of about 960,000 clones listed, less than 85% are singletons. Sequencing input: memory CD4+ T cells sorted from blood. Subset denoted: CD45RA-negative fraction. Source of these receptors: a man younger than 35 in good health.

This rearrangement joins TRBV6-5 to TRBJ2-7; tentative D call: TRBD2 (6 bases). V lost 7 bases, J lost 7 bases, and 20 bases lay in between. The CDR3 loop spans 14 amino acids. Germline lookup yields CDR1 MNHEY and CDR2 SVGAGI. This CDR3 is CASTRGTPWEEQYF. Here the CDR3 DNA reads TGTGCCAGCACTCGGGGGACCCCTTGGGAGGAGCAGTACTTC.

This chain links TRBV2 with TRBJ1-4; no definite D call. Germline values: CDR1 SNHLY, CDR2 FYNNEI. The CDR3 covers 13 residues. V shed 10 bases and J shed 5 bases, with 14 bases lying between them. CDR3 sequence reads: CATGGGQNEKLFF. DNA of the CDR3: TGTGCCACTGGAGGCGGGCAAAATGAAAAACTGTTTTTT.

The chain employs TRBV30 and TRBJ1-1; a possible D gene is TRBD1 (5 bases). Looked up from germline, CDR1 is GTSNPN and CDR2 is SVGIG (reference sequence). Trimming took off 4 bases at V and 2 bases at J, with 11 bases between the two ends. The CDR3 consists of 13 residues. CDR3 coding DNA: TGTGCCTGGAACCAAAGGGGTAACACTGAAGCTTTCTTT. This codes for CAWNQRGNTEAFF.

The table lists this clone with a few counts. The CDR3 loop reads CATRPGDPSGNTIYF. DNA of the CDR3: TGCGCCACAAGACCGGGGGACCCCTCTGGAAACACCATATATTTT. The V gene is TRBV5-1, the J gene TRBJ1-3; D possibly corresponds to TRBD1 (5 bases). In germline, CDR1 is SGHRS, CDR2 YFSETQ. Trimming removed 9 bases from V and 0 bases from J, with 16 bases in between. The CDR3 is 15 amino acids.

The chain employs TRBV6-5 and TRBJ1-4, with D maybe TRBD1 (5 bases). The V and J ends lost 1 base and 5 bases respectively, with 11 bases between them. CDR1 is MNHEY, CDR2 SVGAGI, per germline. This CDR3 is built from 15 residues. CDR3 in DNA: TGTGCCAGCAGTTACTTAGCGGGGGTGAATGAAAAACTGTTTTTT. Protein: CASSYLAGVNEKLFF.

A single count supports this clone. V is TRBV10-1 and J is TRBJ1-4, with TRBD1 matching over 7 bases. Germline V gives CDR1 WNHNN, CDR2 SYGVQD (reference sequence). The ends lost 5 bases at V and 5 bases at J; junction bases unmatched: 8. This CDR3 contains 15 residues. CDR3 residues: CASSFGQDMNEKLFF. CDR3 DNA sequence: TGCGCCAGCAGTTTTGGACAGGATATGAATGAAAAACTGTTTTTT.

A single count supports this clone. The junction shows a germline mismatch at one end, possibly a read error. The CDR3 sequence is CASSLEGSTYNEQFF. DNA for the CDR3: TGTGCTAGCAGCTTAGAGGGCAGCACCTACAATGAGCAGTTCTTC. J is TRBJ2-1 and V is TRBV7-7; D is possibly TRBD2 (5 bases). The CDR3 consists of 15 residues. CDR1 SSHAT and CDR2 FNYEAQ come from the germline V gene (reference sequence). The complete variable domain, with remaining parts taken from reference TRBV7-7 and TRBJ2-1, reads GAGVSQSPRYKVTKRGQDVTLRCDPISSHATLYWYQQALGQGPEFLTYFNYEAQPDKSGLPSDRFSAERPEGSISTLTIQRTEQRDSAMYRCASSLEGSTYNEQFFGPGTRLTVL.

The J gene is TRBJ2-5, the V gene TRBV7-8; no clear D gene. This CDR3 has 13 residues. Germline V gene sequence: CDR1 SGHVS, CDR2 FQNEAQ. The ends were cut back, 0 bases at V and 3 bases at J, with 5 bases in the middle. This CDR3 is CASSLAVKETQYF. The CDR3 nucleotides read TGTGCCAGCAGCTTAGCGGTAAAAGAGACCCAGTACTTC. Full variable domain (rest looked up from reference TRBV7-8 and TRBJ2-5): GAGVSQSPRYKVAKRGQDVALRCDPISGHVSLFWYQQALGQGPEFLTYFQNEAQLDKSGLPSDRFFAERPEGSVSTLKIQRTQQEDSAVYLCASSLAVKETQYFGPGTRLLVL.

The chain links TRBV19 to TRBJ2-2; no firm D call. V dropped 7 bases and J dropped 2 bases, with 23 bases sitting between them. The CDR3 totals 18 residues. CDR1 and CDR2 from the germline V gene are LNHDA and SQIVND (reference sequence). CDR3 sequence: CASTRSVSRESNTGELFF. The CDR3 region has the DNA TGTGCCAGTACCCGCTCTGTTTCCCGAGAGTCAAACACCGGGGAGCTGTTTTTT.

This chain uses TRBV19 with TRBJ1-1; D is unclear. The CDR3 runs 11 residues. Germline-derived CDR1 and CDR2 are LNHDA and SQIVND (reference sequence). V shed 9 bases and J shed 5 bases, with 10 bases lying between them. CDR3 nucleotide sequence: TGTGCCAGCCTCTTGAGAACTGAAGCTTTCTTT. Its protein product is CASLLRTEAFF.

V is TRBV2 and J is TRBJ2-2; tentatively, D is TRBD1 (5 bases). This CDR3 comprises 15 residues. Trimming removed 4 bases at V and 0 bases at J, with 9 bases between. Germline CDR1 and CDR2: SNHLY and FYNNEI. The CDR3 region has the DNA TGTGCCAGCAGTGTGGGCAGGGCGAACACCGGGGAGCTGTTTTTT. Amino acids: CASSVGRANTGELFF.

The V call is TRBV10-3, the J call TRBJ2-5; 10 bases match TRBD1. J was trimmed by 4 bases and V by 4 bases; bases with no gene match: 3. This CDR3 has 14 amino acids. Germline V gene data show CDR1 as ENHRY and CDR2 as SYGVKD. CDR3 amino acids: CAISGGQGIETQYF. DNA of the CDR3: TGTGCCATCAGTGGGGGACAGGGGATAGAGACCCAGTACTTC.

This clone has more than one count but fewer than ten. The chain employs TRBV9 and TRBJ2-5; perhaps TRBD2 as D (6 bases). V lost 0 bases and J lost 2, with 8 bases in between. The CDR3 sequence is 14 residues long. Germline values: CDR1 SGDLS, CDR2 YYNGEE. This chain's CDR3 is CASSVGREQETQYF. CDR3 bases: TGTGCCAGCAGCGTAGGTCGGGAGCAAGAGACCCAGTACTTC.

V is TRBV2 and J is TRBJ2-2; TRBD1 matches 7 bases. V was clipped by 6 bases and J by 4 bases; unmatched bases: 5. The CDR3 sequence is 14 residues long. The germline CDR1 and CDR2 sequences are SNHLY and FYNNEI. The CDR3 nucleotides are TGTGCCAGCAGGAGGGACAGTCCCACCGGGGAGCTGTTTTTT. It is translated as CASRRDSPTGELFF. Together with reference TRBV2 and TRBJ2-2, the CDR3 gives the full variable domain: EPEVTQTPSHQVTQMGQEVILRCVPISNHLYFYWYRQILGQKVEFLVSFYNNEISEKSEIFDDQFSVERPDGSNFTLKIRSTKLEDSAMYFCASRRDSPTGELFFGEGSRLTVL.

The sample holds a few counts of this clone. This may stem from a read error, because a much larger clone lies one nucleotide away. The chain employs TRBV7-8 and TRBJ2-1; 9 bases map to TRBD2. This CDR3 region has 15 residues. V shed 2 bases and J 5 bases; nucleotides not matched to a gene: 4. CDR1 is SGHVS, CDR2 FQNEAQ, per germline. CDR3 DNA sequence: TGTGCCAGCAGCTTAAGCCTAGCGGGGAACAATGAGCAGTTCTTC. Its translation is CASSLSLAGNNEQFF.

This clone was counted only a few times. The V and J genes are TRBV16 and TRBJ1-2; perhaps TRBD1 as D (5 bases). The CDR3 has 12 amino acids. CDR1 KGHSY and CDR2 FQNENV come from the germline V gene. V gave up 6 bases and J gave up 12 bases, with 17 bases separating them. The chain's CDR3 is CASSPREGLDTF. In nucleotides, the CDR3 is TGTGCCAGCAGTCCCAGGGAGGGATTGGACACCTTC. Filled out from reference TRBV16 and TRBJ1-2, the complete variable domain reads GEEVAQTPKHLVRGEGQKAKLYCAPIKGHSYVFWYQQVLKNEFKFLISFQNENVFDETGMPKERFSAKCLPNSPCSLEIQATKLEDSAVYFCASSPREGLDTFGSGTRLTVV.

This clone was counted once. The J gene is TRBJ1-1, the V gene TRBV6-6; weak D call: TRBD1 (5 bases). This CDR3 spans 15 amino acids. From germline, CDR1 is MNHNY and CDR2 SVGAGI (reference sequence). The V and J ends lost 4 bases and 0 bases respectively, with 12 bases between them. CDR3 bases: TGTGCCAGCAGTTCTAAGAGACAGCTGAACACTGAAGCTTTCTTT. This codes for CASSSKRQLNTEAFF.

The CDR3 is CASSYTGASGNTIYF. The CDR3 DNA follows: TGTGCCAGCAGCTATACCGGGGCCTCTGGAAACACCATATATTTT. The chain is built from TRBV5-4 and TRBJ1-3; TRBD1 is a possible D gene (5 bases). V lost 3 bases to trimming and J lost 0 bases, with 10 bases between them. This CDR3 comprises 15 residues. The V gene's germline CDR1 is SGHNT and CDR2 YYREEE (reference sequence).

The chain combines TRBV10-3 with TRBJ2-3; TRBD2 might be the D (5 bases). Germline V gives CDR1 ENHRY, CDR2 SYGVKD. The CDR3 has 13 amino acids. The ends were cut back, 8 bases at V and 4 bases at J, with 13 bases in the middle. CDR3 nucleotides: TGTGCCATCGGCGGGCCTAGAGCAGATACGCAGTATTTT. Amino acid sequence: CAIGGPRADTQYF.

V gene TRBV29-1 combines with J gene TRBJ2-3, with TRBD2 matching over 8 bases. Germline CDR1 SQVTM, CDR2 ANQGSEA. J was trimmed by 11 bases and V by 8 bases; bases with no gene match: 24. This CDR3 spans 16 amino acids. Here the CDR3 DNA reads TGCAGCTATACCCCATCAGCGGGGGTGGCCCTGCTCGTGCAGTATTTT. Its protein is CSYTPSAGVALLVQYF.